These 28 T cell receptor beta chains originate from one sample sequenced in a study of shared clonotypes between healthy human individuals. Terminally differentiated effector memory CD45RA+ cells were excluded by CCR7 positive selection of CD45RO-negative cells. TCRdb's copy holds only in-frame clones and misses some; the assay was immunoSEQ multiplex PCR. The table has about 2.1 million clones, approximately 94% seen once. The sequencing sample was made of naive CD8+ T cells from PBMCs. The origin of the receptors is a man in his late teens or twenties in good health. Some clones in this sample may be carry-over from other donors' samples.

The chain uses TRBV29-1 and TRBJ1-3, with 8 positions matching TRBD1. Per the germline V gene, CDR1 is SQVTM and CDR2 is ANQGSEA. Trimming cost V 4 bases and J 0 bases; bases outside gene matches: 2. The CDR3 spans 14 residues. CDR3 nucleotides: TGCAGCGTTGCGGACAGGGACTCTGGAAACACCATATATTTT. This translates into CSVADRDSGNTIYF.

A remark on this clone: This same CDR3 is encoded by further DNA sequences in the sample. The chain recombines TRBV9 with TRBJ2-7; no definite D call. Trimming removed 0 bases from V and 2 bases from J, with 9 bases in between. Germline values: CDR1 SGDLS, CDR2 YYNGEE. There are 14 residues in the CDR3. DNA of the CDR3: TGTGCCAGCAGCGTAGGAGGTTCAACCTACGAGCAGTACTTC. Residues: CASSVGGSTYEQYF.

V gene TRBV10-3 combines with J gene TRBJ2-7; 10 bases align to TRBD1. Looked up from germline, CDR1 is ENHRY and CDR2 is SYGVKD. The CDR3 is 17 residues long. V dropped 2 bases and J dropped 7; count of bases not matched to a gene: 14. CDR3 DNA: TGTGCCATCAGTGAGACCTCCCCGGGACAGGGGTCCGGGGAGCAGTACTTC. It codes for CAISETSPGQGSGEQYF.

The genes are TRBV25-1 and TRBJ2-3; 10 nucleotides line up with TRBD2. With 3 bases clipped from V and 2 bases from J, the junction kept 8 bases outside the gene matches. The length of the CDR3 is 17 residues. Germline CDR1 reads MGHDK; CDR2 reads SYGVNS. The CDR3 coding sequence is TGTGCCAGCAGTGAGGAGACTAGCGGGTGGCCCACAGATACGCAGTATTTT. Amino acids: CASSEETSGWPTDTQYF.

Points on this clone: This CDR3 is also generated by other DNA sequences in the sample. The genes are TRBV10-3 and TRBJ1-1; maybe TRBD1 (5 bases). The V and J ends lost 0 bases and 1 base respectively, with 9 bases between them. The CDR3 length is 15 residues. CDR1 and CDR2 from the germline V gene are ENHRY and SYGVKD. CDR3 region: CAISESGGGNTEAFF. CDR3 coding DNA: TGTGCCATCAGTGAGTCTGGCGGGGGGAACACTGAAGCTTTCTTT.

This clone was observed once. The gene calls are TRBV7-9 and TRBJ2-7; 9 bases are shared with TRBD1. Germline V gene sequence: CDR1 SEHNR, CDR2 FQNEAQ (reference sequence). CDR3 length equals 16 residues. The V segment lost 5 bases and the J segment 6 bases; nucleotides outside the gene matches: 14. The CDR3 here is CASSPTAGTGYREQYF. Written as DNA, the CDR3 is TGTGCCAGCAGCCCTACAGCGGGGACAGGGTATCGCGAGCAGTACTTC. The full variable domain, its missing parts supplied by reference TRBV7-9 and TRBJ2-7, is DTGVSQNPRHKITKRGQNVTFRCDPISEHNRLYWYRQTLGQGPEFLTYFQNEAQLEKSRLLSDRFSAERPKGSFSTLEIQRTEQGDSAMYLCASSPTAGTGYREQYFGPGTRLTVT.

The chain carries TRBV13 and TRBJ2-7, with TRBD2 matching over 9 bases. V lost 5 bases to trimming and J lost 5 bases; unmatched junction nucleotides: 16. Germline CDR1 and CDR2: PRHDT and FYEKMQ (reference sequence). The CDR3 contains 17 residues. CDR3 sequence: CASSARLAVLGYDEQYF. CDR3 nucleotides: TGTGCCAGCAGCGCCCGACTAGCGGTTTTAGGCTACGACGAGCAGTACTTC.

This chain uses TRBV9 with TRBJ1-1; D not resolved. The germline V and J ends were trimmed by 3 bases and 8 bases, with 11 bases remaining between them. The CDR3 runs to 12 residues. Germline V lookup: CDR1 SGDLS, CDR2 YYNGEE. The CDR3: CASSGPTREAFF. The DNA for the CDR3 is TGTGCCAGCAGCGGTCCTACGAGAGAAGCTTTCTTT.

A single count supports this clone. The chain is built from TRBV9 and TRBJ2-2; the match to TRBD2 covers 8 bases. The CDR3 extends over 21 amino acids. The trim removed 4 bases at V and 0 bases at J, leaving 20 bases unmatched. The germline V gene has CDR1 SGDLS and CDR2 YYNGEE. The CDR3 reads CASSPRPGGRVLAANTGELFF. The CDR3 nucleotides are TGTGCCAGCAGCCCCCGACCGGGGGGTCGGGTACTAGCGGCGAACACCGGGGAGCTGTTTTTT. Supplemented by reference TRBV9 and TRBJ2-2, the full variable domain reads DSGVTQTPKHLITATGQRVTLRCSPRSGDLSVYWYQQSLDQGLQFLIQYYNGEERAKGNILERFSAQQFPDLHSELNLSSLELGDSALYFCASSPRPGGRVLAANTGELFFGEGSRLTVL.

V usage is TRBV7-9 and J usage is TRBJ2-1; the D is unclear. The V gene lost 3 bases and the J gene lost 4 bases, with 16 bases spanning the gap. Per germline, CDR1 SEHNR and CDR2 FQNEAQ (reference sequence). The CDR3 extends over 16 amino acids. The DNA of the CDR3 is TGTGCCAGCAGCTTGAAGCGTGGGAATCAATACAATGAGCAGTTCTTC. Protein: CASSLKRGNQYNEQFF.

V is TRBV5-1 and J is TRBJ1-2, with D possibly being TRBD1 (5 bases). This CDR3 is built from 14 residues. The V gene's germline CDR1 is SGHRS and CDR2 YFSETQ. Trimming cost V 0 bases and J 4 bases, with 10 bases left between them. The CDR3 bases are TGCGCCAGCAGCTTGGGCCGGGGGGTCTATGGCTACACCTTC. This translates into CASSLGRGVYGYTF.

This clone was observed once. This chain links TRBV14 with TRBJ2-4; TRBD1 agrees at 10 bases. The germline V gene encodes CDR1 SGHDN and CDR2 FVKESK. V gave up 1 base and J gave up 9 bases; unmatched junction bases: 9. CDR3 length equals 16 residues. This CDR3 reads CASSQVTGGPLGIQYF. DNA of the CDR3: TGTGCCAGCAGCCAAGTGACAGGGGGCCCTTTAGGCATTCAGTACTTC.

The CDR3 reads CASSQGFQGHGYTF. Here the CDR3 DNA reads TGTGCCAGCAGCCAAGGATTTCAGGGACATGGCTACACCTTC. The chain couples TRBV4-2 to TRBJ1-2; tentative D call: TRBD1 (5 bases). CDR1 and CDR2 (germline): LGHNA, YNFKEQ. This CDR3 region has 14 residues. V lost 1 base and J 6 bases, leaving 12 bases between the germline ends.

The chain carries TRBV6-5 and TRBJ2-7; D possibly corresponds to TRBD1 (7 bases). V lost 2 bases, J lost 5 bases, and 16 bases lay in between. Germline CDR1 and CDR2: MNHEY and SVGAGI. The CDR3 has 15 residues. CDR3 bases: TGTGCCAGCAGTTACGAGGGCAGGGGGGTCGACGAGCAGTACTTC. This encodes CASSYEGRGVDEQYF.

The CDR3 loop is CASSRRDIFYEQYF. The CDR3 nucleotides read TGTGCCAGCAGTCGGAGGGACATTTTCTACGAGCAGTACTTC. The chain links TRBV27 to TRBJ2-7; either TRBD1 or TRBD2 may supply D (6 bases each). The CDR3 consists of 14 residues. Per the germline V gene, CDR1 is MNHEY and CDR2 is SMNVEV (reference sequence). V gave up 5 bases and J gave up 3 bases, with 14 bases separating them.

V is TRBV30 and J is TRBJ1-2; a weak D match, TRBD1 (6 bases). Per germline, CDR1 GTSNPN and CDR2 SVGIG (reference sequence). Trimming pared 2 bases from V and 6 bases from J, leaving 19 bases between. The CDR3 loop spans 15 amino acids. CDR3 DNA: TGTGCCTGGAGTAACCCACGGCGGGGGGCTGATGGCTACACCTTC. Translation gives CAWSNPRRGADGYTF.

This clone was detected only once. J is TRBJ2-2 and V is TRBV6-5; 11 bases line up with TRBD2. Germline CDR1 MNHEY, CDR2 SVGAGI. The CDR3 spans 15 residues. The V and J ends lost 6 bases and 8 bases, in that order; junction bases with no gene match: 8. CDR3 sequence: CASRSSGRFFGELFF. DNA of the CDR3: TGTGCCAGCAGGTCTAGCGGGAGGTTTTTTGGGGAGCTGTTTTTT.

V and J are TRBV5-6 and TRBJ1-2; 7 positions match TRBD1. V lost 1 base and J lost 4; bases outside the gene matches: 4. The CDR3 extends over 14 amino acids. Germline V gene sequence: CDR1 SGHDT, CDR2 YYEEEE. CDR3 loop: CASSLSGGPYGYTF. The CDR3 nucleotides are TGTGCCAGCAGCTTGTCAGGGGGGCCCTATGGCTACACCTTC.

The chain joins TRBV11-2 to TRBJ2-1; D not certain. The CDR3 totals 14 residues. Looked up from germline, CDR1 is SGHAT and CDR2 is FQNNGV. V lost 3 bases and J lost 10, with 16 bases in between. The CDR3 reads CASSFGRVREEQFF. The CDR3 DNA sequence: TGTGCCAGCAGCTTCGGACGGGTCCGAGAAGAGCAGTTCTTC.

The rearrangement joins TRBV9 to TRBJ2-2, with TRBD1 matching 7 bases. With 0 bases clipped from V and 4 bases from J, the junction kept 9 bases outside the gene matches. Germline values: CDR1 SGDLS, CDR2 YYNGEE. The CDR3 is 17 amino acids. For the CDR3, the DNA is TGTGCCAGCAGCGTAGGGGCAGGGGGAAGTGTCACCGGGGAGCTGTTTTTT. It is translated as CASSVGAGGSVTGELFF.

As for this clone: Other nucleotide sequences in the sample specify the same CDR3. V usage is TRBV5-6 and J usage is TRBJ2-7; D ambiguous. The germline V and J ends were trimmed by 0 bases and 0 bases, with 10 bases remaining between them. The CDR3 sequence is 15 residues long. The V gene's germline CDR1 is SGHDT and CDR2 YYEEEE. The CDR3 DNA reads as TGTGCCAGCAGCTTGGCGGGTGGTCGCTCCTACGAGCAGTACTTC. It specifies CASSLAGGRSYEQYF.

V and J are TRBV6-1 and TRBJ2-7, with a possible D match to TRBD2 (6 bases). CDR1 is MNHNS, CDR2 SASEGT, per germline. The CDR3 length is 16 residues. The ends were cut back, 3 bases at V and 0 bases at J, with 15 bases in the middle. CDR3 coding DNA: TGTGCCAGCAGTGAGACCAACTTCGGGGGCTCCTACGAGCAGTACTTC. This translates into CASSETNFGGSYEQYF.

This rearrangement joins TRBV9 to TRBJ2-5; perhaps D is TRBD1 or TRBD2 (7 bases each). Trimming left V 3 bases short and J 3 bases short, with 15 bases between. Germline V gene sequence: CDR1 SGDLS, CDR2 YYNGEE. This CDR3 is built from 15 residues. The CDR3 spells CASSANQGGKETQYF. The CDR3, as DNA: TGTGCCAGCAGCGCGAATCAGGGGGGGAAAGAGACCCAGTACTTC.

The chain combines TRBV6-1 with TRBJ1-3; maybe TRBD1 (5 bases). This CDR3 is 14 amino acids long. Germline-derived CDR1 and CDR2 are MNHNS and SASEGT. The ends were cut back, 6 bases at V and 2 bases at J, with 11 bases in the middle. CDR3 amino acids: CASRAGLTGNTIYF. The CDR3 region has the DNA TGTGCCAGCAGAGCGGGACTGACTGGAAACACCATATATTTT.

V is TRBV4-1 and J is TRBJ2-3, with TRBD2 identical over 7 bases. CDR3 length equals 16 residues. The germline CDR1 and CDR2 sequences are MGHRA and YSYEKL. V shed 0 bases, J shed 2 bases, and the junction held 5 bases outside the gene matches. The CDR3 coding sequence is TGCGCCAGCAGCCAAGACTGGCTAGCGGACACAGATACGCAGTATTTT. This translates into CASSQDWLADTDTQYF.

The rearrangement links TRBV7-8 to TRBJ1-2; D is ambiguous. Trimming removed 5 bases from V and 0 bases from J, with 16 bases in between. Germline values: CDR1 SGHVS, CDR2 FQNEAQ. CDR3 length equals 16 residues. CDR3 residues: CASSPREETTNYGYTF. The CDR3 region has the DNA TGTGCCAGCAGCCCGCGAGAGGAAACTACTAACTATGGCTACACCTTC.

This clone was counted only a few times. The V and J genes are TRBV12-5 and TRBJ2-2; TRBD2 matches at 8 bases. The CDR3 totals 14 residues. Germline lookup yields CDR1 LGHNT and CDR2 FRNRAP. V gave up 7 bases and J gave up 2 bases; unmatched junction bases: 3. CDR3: CASAGGVNTGELFF. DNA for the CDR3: TGTGCTAGTGCCGGGGGGGTTAACACCGGGGAGCTGTTTTTT.

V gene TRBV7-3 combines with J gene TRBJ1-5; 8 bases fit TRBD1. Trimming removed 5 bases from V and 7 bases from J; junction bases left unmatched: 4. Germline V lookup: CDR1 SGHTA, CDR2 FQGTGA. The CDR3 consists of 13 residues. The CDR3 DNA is TGTGCCAGCAGCCAGGGGGCCAGACAGCCCCAGCATTTT. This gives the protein CASSQGARQPQHF.